This paragraph reports one TCR beta chain. Antigen specificity is unknown. Primed by a sample-barcoded 5' primer and a J-beta primer mix, a second PCR proceeded for about 6 to 12 cycles. Researchers report that a template-switch adaptor with 12 random nucleotides tagged each cDNA molecule. TCRdb used MiXCR to reprocess the 5' RACE reads, holding one entry per CDR3 protein. The sample comprises about 1.7 million distinct CDR3 sequences, 28% of which are singletons, and 7.7% rests with the top ten. V lost 0 bases, J lost 5 bases, and 6 bases stayed unmatched. The CDR3 consists of 16 residues. Germline V gene data show CDR1 as SGHRS and CDR2 as YFSETQ. The data stem from a study of blood T cells in healthy people across ages. Whole-study context: There was about one barcoded beta molecule captured by template switching per two T cells. The study's findings and limits: Older age went with lower TCR beta diversity per million T cells, in a roughly linear way. Unsorted PBMCs ruled out conclusive naive versus antigen-experienced comparison.

The TCR originated in a woman aged 25 to 45 in good health. The chain joins TRBV5-1 to TRBJ2-2; 8 bases align to TRBD1. Input material: blood. CDR3 region: CASSLAGTGGTGELFF. DNA for the CDR3: TGCGCCAGCAGCTTGGCCGGGACAGGAGGTACCGGGGAGCTGTTTTTT.